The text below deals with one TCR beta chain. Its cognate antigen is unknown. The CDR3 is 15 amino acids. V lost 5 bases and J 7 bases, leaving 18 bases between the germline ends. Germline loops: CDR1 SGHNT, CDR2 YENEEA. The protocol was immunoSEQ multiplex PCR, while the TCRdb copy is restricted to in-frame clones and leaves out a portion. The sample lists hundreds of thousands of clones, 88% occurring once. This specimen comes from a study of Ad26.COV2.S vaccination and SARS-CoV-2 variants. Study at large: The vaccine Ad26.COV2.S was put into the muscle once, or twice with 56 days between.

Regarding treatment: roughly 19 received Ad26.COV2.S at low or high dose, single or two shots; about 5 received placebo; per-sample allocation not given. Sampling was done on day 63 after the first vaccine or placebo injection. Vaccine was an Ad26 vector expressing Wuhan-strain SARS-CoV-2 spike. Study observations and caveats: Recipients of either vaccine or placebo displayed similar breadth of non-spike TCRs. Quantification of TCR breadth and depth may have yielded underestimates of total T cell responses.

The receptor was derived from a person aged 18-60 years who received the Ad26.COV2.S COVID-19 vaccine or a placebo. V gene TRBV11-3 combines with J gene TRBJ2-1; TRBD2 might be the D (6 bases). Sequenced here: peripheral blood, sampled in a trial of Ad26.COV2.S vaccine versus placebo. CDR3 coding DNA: TGTGCCAGCAGCCCTAGGAAAGGAGGGTTGAATGAGCAGTTCTTC. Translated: CASSPRKGGLNEQFF.